This T cell receptor beta chain was sequenced in a study of T cell responses to AZD1222 COVID-19 vaccine (dated by TCRdb to the early 2020s). At the level of the whole study: A total of about 230 trial participants underwent TCR sequencing, of whom around 200 received two doses of AZD1222 and about 26 received two doses of the MenACWY control vaccine. Enrollment into the trials was organized by age into subgroups of 18-55, 56-69 and 70-plus years, and those subgroups contained roughly 150, 30 and 60 TCR-sequenced participants, respectively.

Of note for this clone: Its specific antigen is unknown. Qualities for individual bases were not recorded, and no much larger clone is one base off.

Taken with the paper, the label for time point translates to: about 28 days (+/-7) after the second vaccine dose. AZD1222 recipients with second doses at about 4 weeks or about 12 weeks were pooled, because spike-specific TCR depth and breadth did not differ between schedules. The vaccinee samples were drawn from two UK trials, COV001 and COV002, one of which was a single-blind randomized controlled phase 2/3 trial testing AZD1222 (ChAdOx1 nCoV-19) in healthy adults. Trial participant PBMC samples were collected at day 0 and day 28 after the second dose for TCRbeta chain sequencing. Beyond this particular receptor, the publication reports: Because no day 14 peak-response samples were available, repertoires were characterized only after the peak T cell response. Participants were mostly white British and included more females than males, and it was suggested by the authors that clonal diversity may have been underestimated. Conclusions about previously exposed vaccinees are limited because only six or seven AZD1222 recipients were SARS-CoV-2 seropositive at baseline. Spike-specific TCR breadth and depth rose significantly after two AZD1222 doses compared with day 0 and with MenACWY recipients. In the small 56-69-year group, the increase in depth fell short of significance, most likely because of low power. Reportedly, close to half of the unique spike-specific TCRs recognized epitopes lying outside the regions that are mutated in the B.1.351 and B.1.1.7 variants. CD4 TCRs associated with the vaccine covered the entire spike protein, and the dominant responses were in regions 160-218 and 743-854.

Germline trimming: 5 bases from V, 3 bases from J; junction bases outside gene matches: 3. Spanning cysteine to phenylalanine, the CDR3 consists of 12 amino acids. Only CDR3 DNA remains: 36 bases, in frame from the first base. CDR1 and CDR2 are read off the germline V gene as SQVTM and ANQGSEA. The CDR3 regions of human TCRbeta chains were analyzed by immunosequencing. Concerning the study's data processing: TCRs in the repertoires were compared against a reference library of SARS-CoV-2-specific TCRs that had been generated with the MIRA antigen-specificity platform. Breadth meant the fraction of unique TCRs that were SARS-CoV-2-associated, whereas depth meant the fraction of total T cells that were SARS-CoV-2-associated. Using the MIRA data, every spike-specific TCR was mapped to the spike region that the TCR reacted to and assigned to either a CD4 or a CD8 class. Log10-transformed breadth and depth values were compared by one-way ANOVA with Sidak's multiple comparisons tests. As stored in TCRdb, this immuneACCESS dataset retains in-frame rearrangements with V and J assigned. A fraction of the clones does not appear; measured against another copy, unresolved V genes explain less than half of the discrepancy, and the remainder lacks a known reason. V and J calls plus clone size are reproduced from that table; the DNA served to infer D and trimming. This sample comprises under 120,000 clones, around 90% of them detected only once. The top ten hold 2% to 2.5% of the sample.

Material: peripheral blood, obtained 28 days after the second AZD1222 dose. The source of this sequence is an adult who received the AZD1222 COVID-19 vaccine. The chain is made from TRBV29-1 and TRBJ2-7, and 8 bases in between align with TRBD2. The CDR3 has the sequence CSVMSGSYEQYF. The nucleotide sequence is given as TGCAGCGTTATGAGCGGGAGCTACGAGCAGTACTTC.